This T cell receptor beta chain was obtained from a study of T-cell reconstitution after alpha-beta-depleted transplantation in children. This clonotype was recorded at least ten times. It was with unique molecular identifiers that the TCRbeta library was prepared. TCRdb re-derived calls from the PCR reads in MiXCR, one entry per CDR3 protein. This sample has over 85,000 distinct CDR3 sequences, with 10% found just once. This CDR3 is 15 amino acids long. Trimming took 4 bases from V and 4 from J, leaving 18 bases between them. Germline V gives CDR1 SGHKS, CDR2 YYEKEE (reference sequence). Sample: PBMCs from the stem cell graft donor, taken from the stem cell graft. The clonotype comes from a human donor who donated a stem cell graft to a child with acute lymphoblastic leukemia. The rearrangement uses TRBV5-5 and TRBJ2-7; tentative D call: TRBD2 (5 bases). CDR3 protein: CASSPTGISGYEQYF. CDR3 nucleotide sequence: TGTGCCAGCAGCCCCACGGGTATCTCGGGGTACGAGCAGTACTTC.